The T cell receptor beta chain described here comes from a study of OX40 agonist ivuxolimab in advanced cancers. Whole-study results and caveats: Also showing low normalized T-cell clonal expansion were some of the nonresponders. The expanded peripheral T cells' antigen specificity was not determined. Among T cells, CD8+ cells averaged more expanded clones than CD4+ cells.

Measured with immunoSEQ multiplex PCR; TCRdb has only the in-frame clones, and not every one. The sample carries 75,000 to 90,000 clones, about 94% recorded once. Blood sampling was done at baseline, cycle 4 day 1, and cycle 7 day 1. A word on this clone: Antigen: not known.

Germline V CDR1 and CDR2: SGHAT, FQNNGV. The CDR3 runs to 17 residues. V trimming: 5 bases; J trimming: 6 bases; junction bases outside the gene matches: 15. This TCR was sampled from an adult with an advanced solid tumor such as melanoma, head and neck, liver or kidney cancer. The starting material was CD4+ or CD8+ T cells sorted from blood, obtained in a trial of the OX40 agonist ivuxolimab. V and J are TRBV11-2 and TRBJ2-5; 10 nucleotides align to TRBD2. CDR3 sequence: CASSPLSTSGSSQTQYF. CDR3 in DNA: TGTGCCAGCAGCCCCCTTTCGACTAGCGGGTCTTCACAGACCCAGTACTTC.